This entry features one TCR beta chain sequence. The CDR3 covers 14 residues. Germline V CDR1 and CDR2: SGHAT, FQNNGV. The V and J ends lost 3 bases and 0 bases respectively, with 6 bases between them. Repertoires were generated with immunoSEQ multiplex PCR, while TCRdb's copy carries only in-frame clones and drops some. The sample contains a few hundred thousand clones, more than 70% of which appear only once. This sample was included in a study of blood T cell repertoires in COVID-19. This chain connects TRBV11-2 to TRBJ2-1; D unclear. The sequencing sample was made of peripheral blood. This receptor was taken from a woman aged 60-70 years with COVID-19, enrolled during active disease. CDR3 DNA sequence: TGTGCCAGCAGCTTCCCGGGCTCCTACAATGAGCAGTTCTTC. Amino acids: CASSFPGSYNEQFF.